This is a list of T cell receptor beta chains from one sample in a study of T cells in Graves' hyperthyroidism and ophthalmopathy. TCRdb reanalysed the multiplex PCR reads using MiXCR and keeps one entry per CDR3 protein. This repertoire shows about 210,000 distinct CDR3 sequences, under 20% found once; its top ten account for approximately 50%. The specimen sequenced was blood. The receptors here all came from a man aged 50 to 60 with Graves' hyperthyroidism. Both conserved end residues are trimmed from each CDR3. The D gene is left open where the match is weak.

>NA|TRBJ2-3|TRBV30|13
ACSPGLISTDTQY
>NA|TRBJ2-4|TRBV30|12
AWSDGGVKNIQY
>NA|TRBJ1-1|TRBV11-2|9
ASSLDQEAF
>TRBD1|TRBJ1-6|TRBV10-3|14
AISESGTGRYSPLH
>TRBD1|TRBJ2-5|TRBV2|11
ASTGTVQETQY
>NA|TRBJ1-3|TRBV6-5|13
ASSYSKSSGNTIY
>NA|TRBJ1-5|TRBV12-3/TRBV12-4|9
ASSVGQPQH
>TRBD2|TRBJ2-7|TRBV6-5|15
ASSYYPPSGSRYEQY
>NA|TRBJ1-6|TRBV5-1|12
ASRQRDYNSPLH
>NA|TRBJ1-1|TRBV18|12
ASSPQVLNTEAF
>NA|TRBJ2-7|TRBV28|11
ASSLQGVYEQY
>TRBD1|TRBJ1-3|TRBV11-2|12
ASSLTGGGNTIY
>TRBD2|TRBJ2-3|TRBV5-1|12
ASSSLQPGTTQY